Listed below are T cell receptor beta chains from one sample, sequenced in a study of T-cell reconstitution after alpha-beta-depleted transplantation in children. Each CDR3 protein is one row after TCRdb ran MiXCR on the PCR reads. The sample includes hundreds of thousands of distinct CDR3 sequences, around 17% of them seen just once. Material: PBMCs from the stem cell graft donor, obtained from the stem cell graft. All receptors derive from a human donor who donated a stem cell graft to a child with acute lymphoblastic leukemia. CDR3s include the opening cysteine and the closing phenylalanine or tryptophan. D genes are given only for firm matches. Only some rows state a clone size, as once, few, many or a class for expanded clones.

few	TRBJ2-2	TRBD1	TRBV12-3/TRBV12-4	TGTGCCAGCAACACTCGGGACAGGGACGGCGGGGAGCTGTTTTTT	CASNTRDRDGGELFF
few	TRBJ1-3	.	TRBV5-1	TGCGCCAGCAGCTCTAAACAGGGAAAGAGTGGAAACACCATATATTTT	CASSSKQGKSGNTIYF
.	TRBJ2-1	.	TRBV25-1	TGTGCCAGCAGTGGAATGAGGAGGGTGTATGGCTCCTACAATGAGCAGTTCTTC	CASSGMRRVYGSYNEQFF
.	TRBJ1-1	.	TRBV5-1	TGCGCCAGCAGCTCGGACGGAATGAACACTGAAGCTTTCTTT	CASSSDGMNTEAFF
.	TRBJ1-1	.	TRBV5-1	TGCGCCAGCAGCCACTCCGACAGCGACAGGGAAGCTTTCTTT	CASSHSDSDREAFF
few	TRBJ1-5	.	TRBV6-5	TGTGCCAGCAGTTATGGAGACCGGGGGAATCAGCCCCAGCATTTT	CASSYGDRGNQPQHF
few	TRBJ2-2	TRBD2	TRBV24-1	TGTGCCACCAGTGATGTAGCCGGGACTAGCGGAAACACCGGGGAGCTGTTTTTT	CATSDVAGTSGNTGELFF
few	TRBJ2-3	TRBD2	TRBV27	TGTGCCAGCAGTCCTCGACTAGCGGGAGCCTCAGATACGCAGTATTTT	CASSPRLAGASDTQYF
.	TRBJ2-7	TRBD2	TRBV10-3	TGTGCCATCAGTGATCAACGGACTAGCGGGAGGGACGAGCAGTACTTC	CAISDQRTSGRDEQYF
.	TRBJ2-2	.	TRBV7-6	TGTGCCAGCAGCTTAGCACTTGATTTACAGCGGAACACCGGGGAGCTGTTTTTT	CASSLALDLQRNTGELFF
few	TRBJ2-3	.	TRBV9	TGTGCCAGCAGCGTACTCGCGGGAATTGGCACAGATACGCAGTATTTT	CASSVLAGIGTDTQYF
few	TRBJ1-5	.	TRBV7-9	TGTGCCAGCAGCTTAGTGGATGCAGGGCCACCCCAGCATTTT	CASSLVDAGPPQHF
many	TRBJ2-1	.	TRBV27	TGTGCCAGCAGTTTACTAGCCTCCTACAATGAGCAGTTCTTC	CASSLLASYNEQFF
few	TRBJ2-3	.	TRBV5-1	TGCGCCAGCAGCCACGCGATCTGGAGGCGCCCTAGCACAGATACGCAGTATTTT	CASSHAIWRRPSTDTQYF
.	TRBJ2-2	.	TRBV4-1	TGCGCCAGCAGCCAGGGACCAGGGAGCACCGGGGAGCTGTTTTTT	CASSQGPGSTGELFF
.	TRBJ2-3	.	TRBV7-2	TGTGCCAGCAGCTTCTCTCCGGGACTCAAAATTAGTACCTTT	CASSFSPGLKISTF
.	TRBJ2-1	.	TRBV7-8	TGTGCCAGCAGCTGGCCGGGACTGAGGGGCAATGAGCAGTTCTTC	CASSWPGLRGNEQFF
.	TRBJ2-1	.	TRBV20-1	TGCAGTGCTCCACGTGGGGGCTCCTACAATGAGCAGTTCTTC	CSAPRGGSYNEQFF
.	TRBJ2-7	.	TRBV7-9	TGTGCCAGCAGCTTAGTCCCCTCCGTGGGGTTAGGAGAGCAGTACTTC	CASSLVPSVGLGEQYF
.	TRBJ1-1	TRBD1	TRBV9	TGTGCCGCTTACAAACAGGGGTTGAACACTGACGCTTTCTTT	CAAYKQGLNTDAFF
.	TRBJ2-5	TRBD2	TRBV12-3/TRBV12-4	TGTGCCAGCAGTCAAGGACTAGCGCCACGCACCGTTCAAGAGACCCAGTACTTC	CASSQGLAPRTVQETQYF
few	TRBJ1-1	.	TRBV7-9	TGTGCCAGCAGCTTAGCGTACGGGAACACTGAAGCTTTCTTT	CASSLAYGNTEAFF
few	TRBJ2-7	TRBD2	TRBV5-1	TGCGCCAGCATGAGGGCTAGCGGGACGTTCTACGAGCAGTACTTC	CASMRASGTFYEQYF
many	TRBJ2-1	.	TRBV4-2	TGTGCCAGCAGCCAAGACGGGGTCTCCTACAATGAGCAGTTCTTC	CASSQDGVSYNEQFF
few	TRBJ2-1	.	TRBV19	TGTGCCAGTAGCACGACCCGGTACAATGAGCAGTTCTTC	CASSTTRYNEQFF
.	TRBJ2-7	.	TRBV7-8	TGTGCCAGCAGCTCGCTCGGGGGAACCACCTACGAGCAGTACTTC	CASSSLGGTTYEQYF
.	TRBJ2-7	.	TRBV20-1	TGCAGTGCTACGGTGGCTAGCTACGAGCAGTACTTC	CSATVASYEQYF
few	TRBJ1-6	.	TRBV5-1	TGCGCCAGCAGCCCCCGGACCGTAAATAATTCACCCCTCCACTTT	CASSPRTVNNSPLHF
.	TRBJ1-1	.	TRBV5-1	TGCGCCAGCAGCTCCCAAATCGAGACTGAAGCTTTCTTT	CASSSQIETEAFF
.	TRBJ2-3	TRBD2	TRBV11-2	TGTGCCAGTTTCACTAGCGGGGGCACAGATACGCAGTATTTT	CASFTSGGTDTQYF
.	TRBJ1-5	TRBD1	TRBV4-1	TGCGCCAGCAGCCGGACAGGGCAGATCGGCAATCAGCCCCAGCATTTT	CASSRTGQIGNQPQHF
.	TRBJ2-1	TRBD2	TRBV25-1	TGTGCCAGCAGTGAATCTGGGACTAGCCATAGGAGCTCCTACAATGAGCAGTTCTTC	CASSESGTSHRSSYNEQFF
many	TRBJ1-1	.	TRBV7-9	TGTGCCAGCAGCTTACTTAGGGGATTTAACGAGAACACTGAAGCTTTCTTT	CASSLLRGFNENTEAFF
many	TRBJ2-5	TRBD1	TRBV10-3	TGTGCCATCAGTGACCGAGAACAGGGGCTGGAGACCCAGTACTTC	CAISDREQGLETQYF
few	TRBJ2-1	.	TRBV28	TGTGCCAGCAGTTTTCGGGGATTTCGGGTCCATGAGCAGTTCTTC	CASSFRGFRVHEQFF
few	TRBJ2-1	.	TRBV7-2	TGTGCCAGCAGCTCTTATGTAGTCGATGAGCAGTTCTTC	CASSSYVVDEQFF
many	TRBJ1-1	.	TRBV12-3/TRBV12-4	TGTGCCAGCAGTTTCGGCCGGGGAGGGACTGAAGCTTTCTTT	CASSFGRGGTEAFF
.	TRBJ2-3	.	TRBV4-1	TGCGCCAGCAGCCAAGGCTTTGGTGGCCTCGGGGCAGATACGCAGTATTTT	CASSQGFGGLGADTQYF
few	TRBJ1-3	.	TRBV29-1	TGCAGCGTTGAAGGGCAGACCCGGTCTGGAAACACCATATATTTT	CSVEGQTRSGNTIYF
few	TRBJ2-3	TRBD2	TRBV5-1	TGCGCCAGCAGCCCCGGGACTAGCGCCCCAGATACGCAGTATTTT	CASSPGTSAPDTQYF
few	TRBJ1-3	TRBD1	TRBV6-1	TGTGCCAGCAGAAGGACAGGGGATCTCTCTGGAAACACCATATATTTT	CASRRTGDLSGNTIYF
.	TRBJ2-7	.	TRBV4-1	TGCGCCAGCAGCCAGCAACAGTCCTACGAGCAGTACTTC	CASSQQQSYEQYF